The clone carrying this T cell receptor (beta chain) was seen repeatedly, ten times or more. The antigen remains undetermined. This specimen belongs to a study of CD8 T cells in ankylosing spondylitis. Study-level results: Peripheral blood held disease-linked clones only at relatively low frequency, and these were CD8+. Disease-linked clones reportedly showed significant enrichment in matched ankylosing spondylitis synovial fluid.

A quantitative 5'-RACE method, one with molecular barcodes, was used to make TCR beta libraries. Via MiXCR, TCRdb re-called the 5' RACE reads, giving one row per CDR3 protein. The sample consists of approximately 250,000 distinct CDR3 sequences, approximately 24% of them appearing once. The TCR originated in a male donor with ankylosing spondylitis or in good health (not recorded which). Input material: blood, either unsorted or a sorted T cell fraction (not recorded which).

CDR3 sequence (DNA): TGTGCCAGCAGCAGGACAGGGAACTATGGCTACACCTTC. This gives the protein CASSRTGNYGYTF. This chain connects TRBV12-3 or TRBV12-4 to TRBJ1-2; 8 bases line up with TRBD1. This CDR3 comprises 13 residues. V was clipped by 6 bases and J by 2 bases; unmatched bases: 2.